These 8 T cell receptor beta chains were all obtained from the same sample, sequenced in a study of T cell responses to AZD1222 COVID-19 vaccine. Assay: immunoSEQ multiplex PCR; the TCRdb copy retains only in-frame clones and omits some. The data contain around 80,000 clones, 90% of them seen just once; the ten biggest clones take up 5.2%. This sample comprised peripheral blood, obtained on day 0 of AZD1222 vaccination. These receptors came from an adult in good health.

This chain uses TRBV6-6 with TRBJ2-3, with 9 bases lining up with TRBD2. Per the germline V gene, CDR1 is MNHNY and CDR2 is SVGAGI (reference sequence). This CDR3 is built from 14 residues. V shed 6 bases, J shed 3 bases, and the junction held 4 bases outside the gene matches. CDR3 in DNA: TGTGCCAGCAGGCGGGAGGGAGTGACAGATACGCAGTATTTT. This encodes CASRREGVTDTQYF.

This clone appeared a few times. The gene calls are TRBV9 and TRBJ2-3; 9 nucleotides line up with TRBD2. This CDR3 contains 15 residues. With 6 bases clipped from V and 2 bases from J, the junction kept 7 bases outside the gene matches. From germline, CDR1 is SGDLS and CDR2 YYNGEE. CDR3 amino acids: CASTLSSGVTDTQYF. The CDR3, as DNA: TGTGCCAGCACACTATCTAGCGGGGTCACAGATACGCAGTATTTT.

The V and J genes are TRBV11-2 and TRBJ1-1, with unresolved D. V was cut by 5 bases and J by 0 bases, with 10 bases left in between. Germline V gene lookup returns CDR1 SGHAT and CDR2 FQNNGV. The CDR3 sequence is 14 residues long. As DNA, the CDR3 is TGTGCCAGCAGCAAACAGATGGTGAACACTGAAGCTTTCTTT. Translation gives CASSKQMVNTEAFF.

CDR3 nucleotides: TGTGCCAGCAGCCCCTCCGCTACCACAATGAACACTGAAGCTTTCTTT. This sequence encodes CASSPSATTMNTEAFF. This chain uses TRBV7-9 with TRBJ1-1; D remains unclear. The CDR3 has 16 amino acids. Trimming cost V 5 bases and J 0 bases, with 16 bases left between them. Germline CDR1 reads SEHNR; CDR2 reads FQNEAQ (reference sequence).

This clone was seen once. This rearrangement joins TRBV11-3 to TRBJ2-3, with 9 nucleotides matching TRBD2. In germline, CDR1 is SGHNT, CDR2 YENEEA. V dropped 5 bases and J dropped 2; count of bases not matched to a gene: 8. The CDR3 consists of 16 residues. CDR3 protein: CASSRRERGVTDTQYF. The CDR3 DNA sequence: TGTGCCAGCAGCCGACGGGAGCGGGGGGTCACAGATACGCAGTATTTT.

This chain uses TRBV10-3 with TRBJ2-5; D is possibly TRBD2 (7 bases). There are 14 residues in the CDR3. Germline V CDR1 and CDR2: ENHRY, SYGVKD. Trimming cost V 3 bases and J 4 bases, with 12 bases left between them. Here the CDR3 reads CAISDGGAGETQYF. The CDR3 bases are TGTGCCATCAGTGATGGGGGGGCGGGAGAGACCCAGTACTTC.

The chain joins TRBV9 to TRBJ2-7, with D possibly TRBD2 on 5 matching bases. Trimming removed 3 bases at V and 4 bases at J, with 17 bases between. This CDR3 contains 15 residues. Germline V gene lookup returns CDR1 SGDLS and CDR2 YYNGEE. The CDR3 DNA is TGTGCCAGCAGCGCCCTTCCGGGAAAGTCTTACGAGCAGTACTTC. Amino acids: CASSALPGKSYEQYF.

The chain uses TRBV9 and TRBJ1-3; TRBD1 might be the D (6 bases). Per the germline V gene, CDR1 is SGDLS and CDR2 is YYNGEE. V was pared by 0 bases and J by 2 bases, with 6 bases between. The CDR3 has 14 amino acids. The DNA of the CDR3 is TGTGCCAGCAGCGTAGACAGGGCTGGAAACACCATATATTTT. This translates into CASSVDRAGNTIYF.